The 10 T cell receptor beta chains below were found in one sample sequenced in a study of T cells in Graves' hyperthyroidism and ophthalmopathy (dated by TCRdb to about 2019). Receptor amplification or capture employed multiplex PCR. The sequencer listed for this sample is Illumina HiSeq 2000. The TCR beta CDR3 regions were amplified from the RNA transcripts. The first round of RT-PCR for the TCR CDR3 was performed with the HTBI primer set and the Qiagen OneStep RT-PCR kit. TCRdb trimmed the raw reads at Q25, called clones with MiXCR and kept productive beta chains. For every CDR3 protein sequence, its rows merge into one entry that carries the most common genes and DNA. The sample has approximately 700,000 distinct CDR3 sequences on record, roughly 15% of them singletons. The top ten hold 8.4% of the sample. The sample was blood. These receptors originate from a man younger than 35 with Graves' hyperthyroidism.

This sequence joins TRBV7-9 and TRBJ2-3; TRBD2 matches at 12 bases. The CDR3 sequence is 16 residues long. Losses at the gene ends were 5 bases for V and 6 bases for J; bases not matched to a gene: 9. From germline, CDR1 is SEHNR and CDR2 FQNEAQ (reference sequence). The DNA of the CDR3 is TGTGCCAGCAGCCCCACACTAGCGGGAGGATGGGATACGCAGTATTTT. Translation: CASSPTLAGGWDTQYF.

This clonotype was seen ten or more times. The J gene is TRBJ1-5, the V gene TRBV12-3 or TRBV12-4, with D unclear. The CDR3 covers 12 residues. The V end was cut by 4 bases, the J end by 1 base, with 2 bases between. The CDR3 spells CASSWSNQPQHF. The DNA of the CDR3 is TGTGCCAGCAGTTGGAGCAATCAGCCCCAGCATTTT.

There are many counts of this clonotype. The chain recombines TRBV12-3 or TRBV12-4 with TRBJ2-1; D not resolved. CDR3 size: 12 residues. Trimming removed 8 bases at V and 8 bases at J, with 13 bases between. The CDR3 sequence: CASGRRAHEQFF. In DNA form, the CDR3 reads TGTGCCAGCGGGCGGCGAGCCCATGAGCAGTTCTTC.

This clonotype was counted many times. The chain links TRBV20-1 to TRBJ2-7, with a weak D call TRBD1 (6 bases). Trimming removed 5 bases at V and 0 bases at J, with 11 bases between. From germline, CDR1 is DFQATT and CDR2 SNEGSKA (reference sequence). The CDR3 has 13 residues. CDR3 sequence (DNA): TGCAGTGCTTCCCGGGACAACTCCTACGAGCAGTACTTC. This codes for CSASRDNSYEQYF.

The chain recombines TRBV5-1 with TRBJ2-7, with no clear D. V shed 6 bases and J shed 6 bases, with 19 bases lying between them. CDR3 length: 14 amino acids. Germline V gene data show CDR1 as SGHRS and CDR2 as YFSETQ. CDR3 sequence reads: CASNALGRPAEQYF. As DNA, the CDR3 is TGCGCCAGCAACGCCCTCGGGCGGCCGGCCGAGCAGTACTTC.

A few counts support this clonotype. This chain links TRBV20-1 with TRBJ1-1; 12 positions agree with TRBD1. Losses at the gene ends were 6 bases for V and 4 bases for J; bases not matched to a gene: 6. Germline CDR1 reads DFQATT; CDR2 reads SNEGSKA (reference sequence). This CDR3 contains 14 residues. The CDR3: CSAGTGGGGTEAFF. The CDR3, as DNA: TGCAGTGCGGGGACAGGGGGCGGGGGCACTGAAGCTTTCTTT.

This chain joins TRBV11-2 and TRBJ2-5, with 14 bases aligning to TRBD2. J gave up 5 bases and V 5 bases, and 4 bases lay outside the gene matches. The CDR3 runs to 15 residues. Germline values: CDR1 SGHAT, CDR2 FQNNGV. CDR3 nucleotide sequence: TGTGCCAGCAGCGGGACTAGCGGGAGTCTGGAGACCCAGTACTTC. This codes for CASSGTSGSLETQYF.

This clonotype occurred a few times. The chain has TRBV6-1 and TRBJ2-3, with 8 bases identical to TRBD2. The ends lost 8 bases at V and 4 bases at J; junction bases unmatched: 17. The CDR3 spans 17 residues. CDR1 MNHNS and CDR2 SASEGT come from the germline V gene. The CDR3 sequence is CASARSVSGSGADTQYF. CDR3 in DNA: TGTGCCAGCGCCCGTTCGGTAAGCGGGAGCGGCGCAGATACGCAGTATTTT.

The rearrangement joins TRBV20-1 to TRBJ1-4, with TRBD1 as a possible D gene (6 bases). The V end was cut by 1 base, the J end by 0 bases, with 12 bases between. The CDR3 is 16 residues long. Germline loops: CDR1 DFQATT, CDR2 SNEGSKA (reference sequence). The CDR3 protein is CSARGYRAATNEKLFF. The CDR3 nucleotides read TGCAGTGCTAGAGGTTACAGGGCGGCAACTAATGAAAAACTGTTTTTT.

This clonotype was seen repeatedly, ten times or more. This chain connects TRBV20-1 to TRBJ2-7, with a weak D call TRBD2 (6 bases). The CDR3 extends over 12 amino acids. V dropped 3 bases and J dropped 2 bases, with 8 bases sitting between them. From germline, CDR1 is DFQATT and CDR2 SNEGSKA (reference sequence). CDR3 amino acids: CSARGLTYEQYF. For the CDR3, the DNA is TGCAGTGCTAGGGGACTTACCTACGAGCAGTACTTC.